These 2 T cell receptor beta chains originate from one sample sequenced in a study of identical twins. MiXCR, applied by TCRdb to the 5' RACE reads, yields one record per CDR3 protein. The sample lists 450,000 or so distinct CDR3 sequences, over 12% occurring once. These data were also filed under a second study, of yellow fever vaccine responses in identical twins.

The sample consisted of CD4+ T cells sorted from blood. These receptors originate from a woman between 18 and 30 years old in good health.

V and J are TRBV2 and TRBJ2-3, with D unclear. The V gene lost 8 bases and the J gene lost 6 bases, with 12 bases spanning the gap. CDR1 is SNHLY and CDR2 is FYNNEI in the germline V gene. The length of the CDR3 is 12 residues. The CDR3 sequence is CASGRSGDTQYF. CDR3 in DNA: TGTGCCAGCGGGCGATCGGGTGATACGCAGTATTTT.

V usage is TRBV7-6 and J usage is TRBJ2-7, with D maybe TRBD1 (5 bases). V was trimmed by 5 bases and J by 5 bases, leaving 19 bases between them. The CDR3 runs 15 residues. Germline V gene lookup returns CDR1 SGHVS and CDR2 FNYEAQ. CDR3 in amino acids: CASSPSPQGTHEQYF. The CDR3 DNA is TGTGCCAGCAGCCCTTCTCCTCAGGGTACGCACGAGCAGTACTTC.